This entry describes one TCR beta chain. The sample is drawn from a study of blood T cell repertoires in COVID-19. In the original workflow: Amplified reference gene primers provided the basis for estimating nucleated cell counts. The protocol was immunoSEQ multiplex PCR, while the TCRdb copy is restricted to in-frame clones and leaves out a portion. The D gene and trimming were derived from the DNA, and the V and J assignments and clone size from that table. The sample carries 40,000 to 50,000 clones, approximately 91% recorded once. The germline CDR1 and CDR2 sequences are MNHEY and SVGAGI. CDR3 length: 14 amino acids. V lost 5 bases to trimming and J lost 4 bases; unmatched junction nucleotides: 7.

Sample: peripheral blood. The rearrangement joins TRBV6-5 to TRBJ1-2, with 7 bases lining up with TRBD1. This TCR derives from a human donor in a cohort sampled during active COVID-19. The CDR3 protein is CASSQQGSIYGYTF. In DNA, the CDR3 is TGTGCCAGCAGTCAACAGGGGTCAATCTATGGCTACACCTTC.